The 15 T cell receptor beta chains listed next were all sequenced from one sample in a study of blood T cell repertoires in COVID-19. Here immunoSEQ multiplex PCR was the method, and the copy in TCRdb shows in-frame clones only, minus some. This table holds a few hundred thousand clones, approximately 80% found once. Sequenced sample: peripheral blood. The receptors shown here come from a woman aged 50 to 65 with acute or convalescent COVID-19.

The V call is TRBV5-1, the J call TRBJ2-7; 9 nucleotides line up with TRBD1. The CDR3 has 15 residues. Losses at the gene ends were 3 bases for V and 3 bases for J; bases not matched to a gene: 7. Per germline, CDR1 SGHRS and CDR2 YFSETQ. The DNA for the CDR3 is TGCGCCAGCAGCTGGGGGGGACAGGGAAGCTACGAGCAGTACTTC. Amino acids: CASSWGGQGSYEQYF.

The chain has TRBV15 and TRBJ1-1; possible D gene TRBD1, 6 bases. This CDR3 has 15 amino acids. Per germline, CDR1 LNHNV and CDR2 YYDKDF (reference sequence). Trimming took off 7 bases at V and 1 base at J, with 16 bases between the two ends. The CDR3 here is CATNLGGQPNTEAFF. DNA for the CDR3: TGTGCCACCAACCTCGGGGGGCAGCCGAACACTGAAGCTTTCTTT.

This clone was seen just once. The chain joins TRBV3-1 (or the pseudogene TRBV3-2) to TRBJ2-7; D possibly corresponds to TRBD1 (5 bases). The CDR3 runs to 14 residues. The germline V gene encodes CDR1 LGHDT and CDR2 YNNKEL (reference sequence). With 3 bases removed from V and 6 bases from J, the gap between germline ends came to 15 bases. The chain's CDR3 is CASSHSAGLPEQYF. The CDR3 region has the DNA TGTGCCAGCAGCCATTCCGCAGGGTTGCCCGAGCAGTACTTC.

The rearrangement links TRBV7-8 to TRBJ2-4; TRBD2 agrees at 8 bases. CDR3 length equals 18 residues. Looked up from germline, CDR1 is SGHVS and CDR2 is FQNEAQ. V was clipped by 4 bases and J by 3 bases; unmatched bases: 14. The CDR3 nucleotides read TGTGCCAGCAGCTCCATGTTCACTAGCGGTTATAACAAAAACATTCAGTACTTC. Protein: CASSSMFTSGYNKNIQYF.

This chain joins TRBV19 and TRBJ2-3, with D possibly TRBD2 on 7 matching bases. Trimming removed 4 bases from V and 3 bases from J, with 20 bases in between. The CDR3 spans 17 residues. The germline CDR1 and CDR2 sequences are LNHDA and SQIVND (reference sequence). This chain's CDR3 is CASSRGATGLLTDTQYF. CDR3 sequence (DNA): TGTGCCAGTAGTAGGGGGGCAACGGGACTACTAACAGATACGCAGTATTTT. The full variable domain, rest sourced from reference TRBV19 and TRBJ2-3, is DGGITQSPKYLFRKEGQNVTLSCEQNLNHDAMYWYRQDPGQGLRLIYYSQIVNDFQKGDIAEGYSVSREKKESFPLTVTSAQKNPTAFYLCASSRGATGLLTDTQYFGPGTRLTVL.

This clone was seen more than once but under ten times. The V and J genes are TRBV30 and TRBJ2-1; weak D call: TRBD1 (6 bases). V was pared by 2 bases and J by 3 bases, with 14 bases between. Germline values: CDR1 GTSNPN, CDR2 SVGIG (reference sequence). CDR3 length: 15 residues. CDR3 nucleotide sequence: TGTGCCTGGAGTTACAGGGTTGAGTTCTACAATGAGCAGTTCTTC. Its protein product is CAWSYRVEFYNEQFF.

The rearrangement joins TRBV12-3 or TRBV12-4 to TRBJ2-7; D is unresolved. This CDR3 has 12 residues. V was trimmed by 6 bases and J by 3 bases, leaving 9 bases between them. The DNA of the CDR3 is TGTGCCAGCAGGCATCGGTACTACGAGCAGTACTTC. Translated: CASRHRYYEQYF.

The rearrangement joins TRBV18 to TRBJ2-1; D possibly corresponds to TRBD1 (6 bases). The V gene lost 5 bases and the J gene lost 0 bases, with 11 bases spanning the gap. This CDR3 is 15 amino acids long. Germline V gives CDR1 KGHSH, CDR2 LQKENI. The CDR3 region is CASSARGGSYNEQFF. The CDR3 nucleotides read TGTGCCAGCTCAGCCAGGGGCGGCTCCTACAATGAGCAGTTCTTC.

CDR3 loop: CASREPGQGSEKLFF. For the CDR3, the DNA is TGTGCCAGCAGGGAGCCGGGACAGGGGTCTGAAAAACTGTTTTTT. The chain uses TRBV3-1 (or the pseudogene TRBV3-2) and TRBJ1-4; 10 bases are shared with TRBD1. Germline CDR1 LGHDT, CDR2 YNNKEL (reference sequence). V trimming: 6 bases; J trimming: 7 bases; junction bases outside the gene matches: 8. There are 15 residues in the CDR3.

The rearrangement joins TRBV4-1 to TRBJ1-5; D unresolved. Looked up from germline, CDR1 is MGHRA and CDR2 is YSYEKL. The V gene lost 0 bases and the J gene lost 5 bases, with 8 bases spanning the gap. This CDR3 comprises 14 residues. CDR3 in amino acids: CASSQDIRYQPQHF. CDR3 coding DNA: TGCGCCAGCAGCCAAGATATTCGTTATCAGCCCCAGCATTTT.

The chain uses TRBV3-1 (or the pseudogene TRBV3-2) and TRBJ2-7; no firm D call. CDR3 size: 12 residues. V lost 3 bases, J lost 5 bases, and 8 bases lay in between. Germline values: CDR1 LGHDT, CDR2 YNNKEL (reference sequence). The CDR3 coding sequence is TGTGCCAGCAGCCAGGTAGTGAACGAGCAGTACTTC. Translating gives CASSQVVNEQYF.

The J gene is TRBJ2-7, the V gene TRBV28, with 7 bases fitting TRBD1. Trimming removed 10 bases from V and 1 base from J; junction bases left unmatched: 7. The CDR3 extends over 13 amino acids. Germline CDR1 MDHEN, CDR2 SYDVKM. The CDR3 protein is CAISGTASYEQYF. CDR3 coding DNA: TGTGCCATTTCCGGGACAGCTTCCTACGAGCAGTACTTC. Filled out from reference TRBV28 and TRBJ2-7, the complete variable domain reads DVKVTQSSRYLVKRTGEKVFLECVQDMDHENMFWYRQDPGLGLRLIYFSYDVKMKEKGDIPEGYSVSREKKERFSLILESASTNQTSMYLCAISGTASYEQYFGPGTRLTVT.

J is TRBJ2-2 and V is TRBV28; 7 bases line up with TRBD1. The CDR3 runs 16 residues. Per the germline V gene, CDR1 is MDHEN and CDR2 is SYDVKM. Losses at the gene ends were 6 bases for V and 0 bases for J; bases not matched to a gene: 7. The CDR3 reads CASRTGLIANTGELFF. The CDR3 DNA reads TGTGCCAGCAGGACAGGGTTAATCGCGAACACCGGGGAGCTGTTTTTT.

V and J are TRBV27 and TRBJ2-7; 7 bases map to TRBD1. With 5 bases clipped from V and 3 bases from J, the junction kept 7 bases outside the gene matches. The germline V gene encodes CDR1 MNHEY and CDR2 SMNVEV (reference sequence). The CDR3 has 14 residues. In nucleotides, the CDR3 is TGTGCCAGCAGTCACCGGGACAGAGGCTACGAGCAGTACTTC. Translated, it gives CASSHRDRGYEQYF.

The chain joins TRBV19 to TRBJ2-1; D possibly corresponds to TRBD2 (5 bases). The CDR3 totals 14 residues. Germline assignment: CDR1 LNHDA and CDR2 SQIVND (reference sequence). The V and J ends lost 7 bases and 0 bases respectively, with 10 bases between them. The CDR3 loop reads CASTGDSSYNEQFF. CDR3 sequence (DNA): TGTGCCAGTACCGGGGATAGCTCCTACAATGAGCAGTTCTTC.